A single sample gave rise to the 18 T cell receptor beta chains below, sequenced in a study of cytomegalovirus exposure and HLA in healthy donors. 60 Vbeta and 13 Jbeta primers were used in PCR. The data were produced by immunoSEQ multiplex PCR, yet TCRdb's version contains in-frame clones alone and is incomplete. The sample lists 140,000 to 150,000 clones, around 70% occurring once. Sequenced: PBMCs. The receptor source for this set is a woman aged 55-69 years in good health and CMV-seropositive.

This chain joins TRBV18 and TRBJ2-7, with unresolved D. V dropped 0 bases and J dropped 1 base, with 7 bases sitting between them. The V gene's germline CDR1 is KGHSH and CDR2 LQKENI. The CDR3 extends over 14 amino acids. CDR3 nucleotides: TGTGCCAGCTCACCACCCGTTCTGTCCTACGAGCAGTACTTC. This sequence encodes CASSPPVLSYEQYF.

J is TRBJ2-2 and V is TRBV23-1, with 13 bases matching TRBD2. TRBV23-1 is given ORF status, its function remaining uncertain. The CDR3 is 20 amino acids. With 2 bases clipped from V and 4 bases from J, the junction kept 13 bases outside the gene matches. The CDR3 DNA reads as TGCGCCAGCAGTCAAGAGGGACTAGCGGGGCCCTGTATTACCACCGGGGAGCTGTTTTTT. This codes for CASSQEGLAGPCITTGELFF.

The genes are TRBV18 and TRBJ2-5; possible D gene TRBD1, 6 bases. V lost 4 bases and J lost 2, with 11 bases in between. CDR1 KGHSH and CDR2 LQKENI come from the germline V gene. There are 14 residues in the CDR3. The CDR3: CASSQTQGQETQYF. The CDR3 coding sequence is TGTGCCAGCTCACAAACACAGGGTCAAGAGACCCAGTACTTC. Full variable domain (missing parts from reference TRBV18 and TRBJ2-5): NAGVMQNPRHLVRRRGQEARLRCSPMKGHSHVYWYRQLPEEGLKFMVYLQKENIIDESGMPKERFSAEFPKEGPSILRIQQVVRGDSAAYFCASSQTQGQETQYFGPGTRLLVL.

This clone was picked up one time. This chain links TRBV6-5 with TRBJ2-7; D perhaps matches TRBD1 (5 bases). This CDR3 is built from 15 residues. The V end was cut by 7 bases, the J end by 0 bases, with 16 bases between. In germline, CDR1 is MNHEY, CDR2 SVGAGI. The CDR3 loop reads CASNNKGSGSYEQYF. The DNA of the CDR3 is TGTGCCAGCAACAACAAGGGGTCGGGCTCCTACGAGCAGTACTTC.

This chain connects TRBV18 to TRBJ2-5; 7 nucleotides line up with TRBD2. TRBJ2-7 matches the DNA end more closely, so the J call is doubtful. This CDR3 contains 13 residues. Germline loops: CDR1 KGHSH, CDR2 LQKENI. CDR3: CASSRTSSYEQYF. The CDR3 DNA reads as TGTGCCAGCTCACGGACTAGCTCCTACGAGCAGTACTTC.

This clone was observed a handful of times. The chain carries TRBV7-9 and TRBJ1-5, with D unresolved. The CDR3 loop spans 14 amino acids. The germline V and J ends were trimmed by 5 bases and 7 bases, with 15 bases remaining between them. Germline loops: CDR1 SEHNR, CDR2 FQNEAQ (reference sequence). Here the CDR3 DNA reads TGTGCCAGCAGCCAAGGAGGGCCGGGGCAGCCCCAGCATTTT. Translating it yields CASSQGGPGQPQHF.

The chain is built from TRBV9 and TRBJ1-3; D is unresolved. The ends were cut back, 0 bases at V and 0 bases at J, with 7 bases in the middle. The CDR3 spans 15 residues. Germline CDR1 and CDR2: SGDLS and YYNGEE. CDR3 sequence reads: CASSVGESSGNTIYF. Here the CDR3 DNA reads TGTGCCAGCAGCGTAGGGGAGAGCTCTGGAAACACCATATATTTT.

The V call is TRBV7-2, the J call TRBJ1-4; 8 bases agree with TRBD1. CDR3 size: 15 residues. Germline V lookup: CDR1 SGHTA, CDR2 FQGNSA. V gave up 4 bases and J gave up 4 bases; unmatched junction bases: 5. CDR3 sequence: CASSSQGQVNEKLFF. Written as DNA, the CDR3 is TGTGCCAGCAGCTCTCAGGGACAGGTTAATGAAAAACTGTTTTTT.

V gene TRBV19 combines with J gene TRBJ2-5; 9 bases line up with TRBD1. This CDR3 has 15 residues. The V gene end was trimmed by 6 bases and the J gene end by 5 bases; junction bases not matched to a gene: 10. CDR1 and CDR2 from the germline V gene are LNHDA and SQIVND (reference sequence). CDR3 nucleotides: TGTGCCAGTAGCTTGGGACAGGGTGTGGGGGAGACCCAGTACTTC. This codes for CASSLGQGVGETQYF. Full variable domain (missing parts from reference TRBV19 and TRBJ2-5): DGGITQSPKYLFRKEGQNVTLSCEQNLNHDAMYWYRQDPGQGLRLIYYSQIVNDFQKGDIAEGYSVSREKKESFPLTVTSAQKNPTAFYLCASSLGQGVGETQYFGPGTRLLVL.

The table lists this clone with a count of one. This sequence joins TRBV2 and TRBJ2-3; 11 bases are shared with TRBD2. The CDR3 is 14 residues long. Germline lookup yields CDR1 SNHLY and CDR2 FYNNEI. V gave up 4 bases and J gave up 3 bases; unmatched junction bases: 0. CDR3 nucleotides: TGTGCCAGCAGTGGACTAGCGGGAACAGATACGCAGTATTTT. This codes for CASSGLAGTDTQYF.

CDR3 DNA: TGTGCCAGCAGTGATTTGGAACGGGGGGGCAATGAGCAGTTCTTC. This gives the protein CASSDLERGGNEQFF. The chain has TRBV6-4 and TRBJ2-1; 8 positions match TRBD2. Germline loops: CDR1 MRHNA, CDR2 SNTAGT. The V segment lost 3 bases and the J segment 6 bases; nucleotides outside the gene matches: 7. The CDR3 is 15 amino acids.

The chain has TRBV25-1 and TRBJ1-5; TRBD1 matches 8 bases. J was trimmed by 4 bases and V by 6 bases; bases with no gene match: 2. The CDR3 length is 13 residues. The V gene's germline CDR1 is MGHDK and CDR2 SYGVNS. The CDR3 spells CASSGQGNQPQHF. As DNA, the CDR3 is TGTGCCAGCAGCGGACAGGGAAATCAGCCCCAGCATTTT.

The chain uses TRBV6-6 and TRBJ2-1; no firm D call. Trimming took off 5 bases at V and 10 bases at J, with 18 bases between the two ends. This CDR3 is built from 14 residues. Germline CDR1 MNHNY, CDR2 SVGAGI (reference sequence). The CDR3 region has the DNA TGTGCCAGCAGTCCCCTCCCACCACAATCAGAGCAGTTCTTC. It yields the protein CASSPLPPQSEQFF.

J is TRBJ1-1 and V is TRBV28; no clear D gene. The CDR3 runs 14 residues. Germline lookup yields CDR1 MDHEN and CDR2 SYDVKM. With 5 bases removed from V and 0 bases from J, the gap between germline ends came to 10 bases. The CDR3 DNA is TGTGCCAGCAGTCCTGACTTGTTGAACACTGAAGCTTTCTTT. It yields the protein CASSPDLLNTEAFF. Filled out from reference TRBV28 and TRBJ1-1, the complete variable domain reads DVKVTQSSRYLVKRTGEKVFLECVQDMDHENMFWYRQDPGLGLRLIYFSYDVKMKEKGDIPEGYSVSREKKERFSLILESASTNQTSMYLCASSPDLLNTEAFFGQGTRLTVV.

The chain is built from TRBV19 and TRBJ2-1; 7 bases are shared with TRBD1. V trimming: 4 bases; J trimming: 5 bases; junction bases outside the gene matches: 5. The CDR3 length is 14 residues. From germline, CDR1 is LNHDA and CDR2 SQIVND (reference sequence). In DNA, the CDR3 is TGTGCCAGTAGTAATCGAGGGGGCCACAATGAGCAGTTCTTC. Protein product: CASSNRGGHNEQFF.

The V call is TRBV9, the J call TRBJ1-1, with D hard to call. This CDR3 has 15 residues. With 0 bases removed from V and 4 bases from J, the gap between germline ends came to 13 bases. The germline V gene encodes CDR1 SGDLS and CDR2 YYNGEE. CDR3: CASSVGPGLSTEAFF. The DNA for the CDR3 is TGTGCCAGCAGCGTAGGCCCAGGTTTAAGCACTGAAGCTTTCTTT.

The V gene is TRBV7-2, the J gene TRBJ2-7; 8 bases agree with TRBD2. With 6 bases clipped from V and 4 bases from J, the junction kept 14 bases outside the gene matches. This CDR3 contains 16 residues. CDR1 and CDR2 (germline): SGHTA, FQGNSA. In DNA, the CDR3 is TGTGCCAGCAGACGTAACGCGGGACTAGGGATTTACGAGCAGTACTTC. Residues: CASRRNAGLGIYEQYF.

The chain joins TRBV2 to TRBJ2-1; perhaps TRBD2 as D (5 bases). V lost 9 bases and J 5 bases, leaving 11 bases between the germline ends. The CDR3 extends over 12 amino acids. Germline-derived CDR1 and CDR2 are SNHLY and FYNNEI. The CDR3 sequence is CARSGENNEQFF. The DNA for the CDR3 is TGTGCCAGGAGCGGAGAGAACAATGAGCAGTTCTTC.